One and the same sample provided the 29 T cell receptor beta chains below, sequenced in a study of post-analysis software for immune sequencing data. Study-level points and caveats: Patients used five TRBV segments, including TRBV5-6, TRBV5-1 and TRBV20-1, more often than controls.

No antigen has been identified for these receptors. Prepared libraries of TCR beta cDNA carried unique molecular identifiers. TCRdb itself ran the PCR reads through MiXCR, one entry per CDR3 protein. The table shows hundreds of thousands of distinct CDR3 sequences, with about 40% occurring only once. Material for sequencing was blood. The receptors here all came from a girl aged 5 to 17 with multiple sclerosis.

The chain combines TRBV19 with TRBJ2-1, with D perhaps TRBD1 (5 bases). Germline V gene data show CDR1 as LNHDA and CDR2 as SQIVND (reference sequence). The CDR3 extends over 13 amino acids. The V and J ends lost 2 bases and 5 bases respectively, with 7 bases between them. The CDR3 DNA is TGTGCCAGTAGTATATGGGGCAACAATGAGCAGTTCTTC. As protein: CASSIWGNNEQFF.

This clonotype was detected a few times. The chain recombines TRBV20-1 with TRBJ2-1; tentatively, D is TRBD1 or TRBD2 (5 bases each). The CDR3 is made up of 16 amino acids. The V end lost 5 bases, the J end lost 8 bases, and 25 bases lay between the germline ends. Germline V gene lookup returns CDR1 DFQATT and CDR2 SNEGSKA (reference sequence). DNA for the CDR3: TGCAGTGCTCCCGACCGCAGGGACCGCCGAACGGATGAGCAGTTCTTC. As protein: CSAPDRRDRRTDEQFF.

The rearrangement uses TRBV4-1 and TRBJ2-5, with a tentative D call TRBD2 (5 bases). The V gene's germline CDR1 is MGHRA and CDR2 YSYEKL. Trimming removed 3 bases at V and 5 bases at J, with 16 bases between. The CDR3 has 15 residues. The CDR3 nucleotides are TGCGCCAGCAGCCAGTTCGGGGTACTGGGGGAGACCCAGTACTTC. This gives the protein CASSQFGVLGETQYF.

In this sample, this clonotype turned up a few times. This chain links TRBV4-2 with TRBJ1-1; 8 bases are shared with TRBD1. Per germline, CDR1 LGHNA and CDR2 YNFKEQ. V lost 0 bases to trimming and J lost 6 bases; unmatched junction nucleotides: 3. The CDR3 is 14 amino acids. The CDR3 DNA follows: TGTGCCAGCAGCCAAGAGCGGGACAGGCCTGAAGCTTTCTTT. It translates to CASSQERDRPEAFF.

This clonotype came up a few times. V and J are TRBV5-1 and TRBJ2-3, with 7 bases fitting TRBD2. CDR1 is SGHRS and CDR2 is YFSETQ in the germline V gene. The CDR3 has 13 amino acids. V lost 7 bases to trimming and J lost 5 bases; unmatched junction nucleotides: 7. The CDR3 DNA sequence: TGCGCCAGCCGACGGGAGGAGCAAGATACGCAGTATTTT. This sequence encodes CASRREEQDTQYF.

This clonotype was detected once. The chain links TRBV5-1 to TRBJ2-3, with 7 nucleotides matching TRBD2. After removal of 1 base from V and 4 bases from J, the junction contained 12 bases not matched to a gene. CDR1 SGHRS and CDR2 YFSETQ come from the germline V gene. The CDR3 spans 17 residues. This chain's CDR3 is CASSLFGSGFLADTQYF. The DNA for the CDR3 is TGCGCCAGCAGCTTGTTTGGTAGCGGGTTCTTGGCAGATACGCAGTATTTT.

This clonotype has just a few counts. The chain has TRBV2 and TRBJ2-7; D perhaps matches TRBD2 (6 bases). V gave up 5 bases and J gave up 2 bases, with 16 bases separating them. The germline V gene encodes CDR1 SNHLY and CDR2 FYNNEI. CDR3 length equals 15 residues. Here the CDR3 DNA reads TGTGCCAGCAGTCCCGGTGGGGGGACCCCCTACGAGCAGTACTTC. This gives the protein CASSPGGGTPYEQYF.

The CDR3 DNA sequence: TGTGCCAGCAGCTCAGTTCCGCGGGGAACCGGGGAGCTGTTTTTT. Its translation: CASSSVPRGTGELFF. The V and J genes are TRBV7-8 and TRBJ2-2, with TRBD2 as a possible D gene (6 bases). CDR3 length: 15 amino acids. The V gene lost 4 bases and the J gene lost 5 bases, with 14 bases spanning the gap. Germline CDR1 is SGHVS and CDR2 is FQNEAQ.

This clonotype has just a few counts. In DNA, the CDR3 is TGTGCCAGCACCCGGGACAGGAGTGGTTTAAATACGCAGTATTTT. Protein sequence: CASTRDRSGLNTQYF. The rearrangement links TRBV7-2 to TRBJ2-3, with 8 bases identical to TRBD1. V dropped 7 bases and J dropped 7; count of bases not matched to a gene: 13. The CDR3 sequence is 15 residues long. Germline V lookup: CDR1 SGHTA, CDR2 FQGNSA.

The table lists this clonotype with a few counts. The chain uses TRBV20-1 and TRBJ1-6; D gene uncertain. This CDR3 is built from 14 residues. V lost 5 bases, J lost 5 bases, and 13 bases lay in between. Germline V gene data show CDR1 as DFQATT and CDR2 as SNEGSKA (reference sequence). The CDR3 loop is CSAGPHGDNSPLHF. In DNA form, the CDR3 reads TGCAGTGCTGGACCACACGGAGATAATTCACCCCTCCACTTT.

The chain carries TRBV7-9 and TRBJ2-4; 8 bases are shared with TRBD2. Germline assignment: CDR1 SEHNR and CDR2 FQNEAQ (reference sequence). The junction had 9 bases not matched to a gene; V was cut back by 5 bases and J by 6 bases. This CDR3 has 15 amino acids. The CDR3 nucleotides read TGTGCCAGCAGCACCTCCGGGGGGGAGGGAAACATTCAGTACTTC. Translation gives CASSTSGGEGNIQYF.

This clonotype was picked up a small number of times. The chain couples TRBV5-1 to TRBJ2-1, with TRBD2 matching 10 bases. J was trimmed by 4 bases and V by 4 bases; bases with no gene match: 14. Germline values: CDR1 SGHRS, CDR2 YFSETQ. This CDR3 comprises 18 residues. The CDR3 protein is CASSPWDSRLAGYNEQFF. Written as DNA, the CDR3 is TGCGCCAGCAGCCCATGGGACTCTAGACTAGCGGGTTACAATGAGCAGTTCTTC.

V gene TRBV4-1 combines with J gene TRBJ1-2, with D possibly matching TRBD1 (6 bases). V lost 2 bases to trimming and J lost 0 bases, with 16 bases between them. Looked up from germline, CDR1 is MGHRA and CDR2 is YSYEKL. This CDR3 comprises 17 residues. CDR3 amino acids: CASSQPTDRKANYGYTF. The CDR3, as DNA: TGCGCCAGCAGCCAACCTACAGACAGGAAAGCTAACTATGGCTACACCTTC.

This clonotype has at least ten counts. The J gene is TRBJ1-5, the V gene TRBV6-5; D gene ambiguous. CDR3 length: 13 amino acids. Germline V gene data show CDR1 as MNHEY and CDR2 as SVGAGI. V was cut by 6 bases and J by 4 bases, with 10 bases left in between. The CDR3 region has the DNA TGTGCCAGCAGCCTACAGCAAAATCAGCCCCAGCATTTT. It is translated as CASSLQQNQPQHF.

This clonotype was picked up a small number of times. The CDR3 DNA follows: TGTGCCAGCAACCAACTCGGAAGGGCTTTAGAGTATGGCTACACCTTC. Translating gives CASNQLGRALEYGYTF. This sequence joins TRBV7-8 and TRBJ1-2; no firm D call. V lost 7 bases, J lost 5 bases, and 23 bases lay in between. Per germline, CDR1 SGHVS and CDR2 FQNEAQ. The CDR3 extends over 16 amino acids.

This clonotype occurred a few times. The chain uses TRBV5-6 and TRBJ1-1; tentative D call: TRBD1 (5 bases). The germline gives CDR1 SGHDT, CDR2 YYEEEE. The CDR3 is 11 amino acids. Trimming pared 7 bases from V and 8 bases from J, leaving 12 bases between. The CDR3 DNA sequence: TGTGCCAGCGTACGGGACGCCGAAGCTTTCTTT. It translates to CASVRDAEAFF.

This chain uses TRBV29-1 with TRBJ2-3; D remains ambiguous. The V end lost 7 bases, the J end lost 0 bases, and 8 bases lay between the germline ends. This CDR3 has 12 residues. From germline, CDR1 is SQVTM and CDR2 ANQGSEA. As DNA, the CDR3 is TGCAGCGCCCTGGACAGCACAGATACGCAGTATTTT. It yields the protein CSALDSTDTQYF.

The J gene is TRBJ2-5, the V gene TRBV5-1; 7 bases are shared with TRBD2. CDR1 and CDR2 from the germline V gene are SGHRS and YFSETQ. The V segment lost 1 base and the J segment 1 base; nucleotides outside the gene matches: 7. The CDR3 covers 16 residues. CDR3 in amino acids: CASSLRTRAGQETQYF. The CDR3 nucleotides read TGCGCCAGCAGCTTGAGGACTAGAGCTGGCCAAGAGACCCAGTACTTC.

The CDR3 sequence: CASSLKDANTGELFF. CDR3 coding DNA: TGCGCCAGCAGCTTGAAGGATGCGAACACCGGGGAGCTGTTTTTT. The V gene is TRBV5-1, the J gene TRBJ2-2; D gene ambiguous. The CDR3 has 15 residues. Germline lookup yields CDR1 SGHRS and CDR2 YFSETQ. Trimming pared 1 base from V and 0 bases from J, leaving 7 bases between.

The CDR3 region is CASSKPQAGVQNNEQFF. CDR3 DNA: TGTGCCAGCAGCAAGCCGCAAGCGGGAGTTCAGAACAATGAGCAGTTCTTC. V is TRBV12-3 or TRBV12-4 and J is TRBJ2-1; 8 bases line up with TRBD2. J lost 5 bases, V lost 6 bases, and 15 bases had no gene match. This CDR3 is built from 17 residues.

The rearrangement joins TRBV5-6 to TRBJ1-4; D is ambiguous. Trimming shortened V by 4 bases and J by 4 bases, and 14 bases separated the two germline ends. This CDR3 contains 15 residues. CDR1 is SGHDT, CDR2 YYEEEE, per germline. CDR3 in amino acids: CASSALGLLNEKLFF. In nucleotides, the CDR3 is TGTGCCAGCAGCGCTTTAGGGCTACTTAATGAAAAACTGTTTTTT.

The chain recombines TRBV3-1 with TRBJ1-4; unclear D gene. CDR3 length equals 15 residues. V lost 4 bases and J lost 1, with 10 bases in between. Germline CDR1 and CDR2: LGHDT and YNNKEL (reference sequence). The CDR3 protein is CASSPLGRTNEKLFF. DNA for the CDR3: TGTGCCAGCAGCCCTCTTGGCAGAACTAATGAAAAACTGTTTTTT.

The chain recombines TRBV7-2 with TRBJ2-1; D is uncertain. Germline CDR1 SGHTA, CDR2 FQGNSA. The CDR3 length is 11 residues. Trimming left V 4 bases short and J 8 bases short, with 6 bases between. The CDR3 nucleotides are TGTGCCAGCAGCTACACTGATGAGCAGTTCTTC. It codes for CASSYTDEQFF.

DNA of the CDR3: TGTGCCAGCAGTTTACGGGACAGGTACAATGAGCAGTTCTTC. Translating gives CASSLRDRYNEQFF. The gene calls are TRBV12-3 or TRBV12-4 and TRBJ2-1, with 8 bases identical to TRBD1. V trimming: 2 bases; J trimming: 4 bases; junction bases outside the gene matches: 1. The CDR3 runs to 14 residues.

This chain joins TRBV7-8 and TRBJ2-5; 8 nucleotides line up with TRBD2. CDR3 length: 16 residues. CDR1 and CDR2 (germline): SGHVS, FQNEAQ. Losses at the gene ends were 4 bases for V and 4 bases for J; bases not matched to a gene: 11. The CDR3 DNA follows: TGTGCCAGCAGCTCCGAGGGGGGGACTAGGGGAGAGACCCAGTACTTC. Translated: CASSSEGGTRGETQYF.

The V and J genes are TRBV10-3 and TRBJ2-3; 11 nucleotides line up with TRBD2. V gave up 4 bases and J gave up 4 bases; unmatched junction bases: 10. The CDR3 extends over 17 amino acids. Germline loops: CDR1 ENHRY, CDR2 SYGVKD. The DNA of the CDR3 is TGTGCCATCAGTGGATCCTTAGCGGGAGGGGACGCAGATACGCAGTATTTT. Amino acid sequence: CAISGSLAGGDADTQYF.

The chain uses TRBV3-1 and TRBJ1-1, with D maybe TRBD1 (6 bases). The germline CDR1 and CDR2 sequences are LGHDT and YNNKEL (reference sequence). The CDR3 is made up of 14 amino acids. V was clipped by 7 bases and J by 2 bases, with 14 bases between them. The CDR3 here is CASTSTGFNTEAFF. CDR3 bases: TGTGCCAGCACCAGTACAGGGTTCAACACTGAAGCTTTCTTT.

The V gene is TRBV5-1, the J gene TRBJ1-4; D is uncertain. V was cut by 4 bases and J by 4 bases, with 11 bases left in between. The CDR3 length is 14 residues. Germline V gene lookup returns CDR1 SGHRS and CDR2 YFSETQ. CDR3 bases: TGCGCCAGCAGCCATACAGAAAGTAATGAAAAACTGTTTTTT. This encodes CASSHTESNEKLFF.

This chain links TRBV4-3 with TRBJ2-1, with 7 bases fitting TRBD2. CDR3 length: 16 residues. Germline V lookup: CDR1 LGHNA, CDR2 YSLEER. With 0 bases clipped from V and 2 bases from J, the junction kept 4 bases outside the gene matches. CDR3 in amino acids: CASSQDISGAYNEQFF. CDR3 DNA sequence: TGCGCCAGCAGCCAAGATATCAGCGGGGCCTACAATGAGCAGTTCTTC.